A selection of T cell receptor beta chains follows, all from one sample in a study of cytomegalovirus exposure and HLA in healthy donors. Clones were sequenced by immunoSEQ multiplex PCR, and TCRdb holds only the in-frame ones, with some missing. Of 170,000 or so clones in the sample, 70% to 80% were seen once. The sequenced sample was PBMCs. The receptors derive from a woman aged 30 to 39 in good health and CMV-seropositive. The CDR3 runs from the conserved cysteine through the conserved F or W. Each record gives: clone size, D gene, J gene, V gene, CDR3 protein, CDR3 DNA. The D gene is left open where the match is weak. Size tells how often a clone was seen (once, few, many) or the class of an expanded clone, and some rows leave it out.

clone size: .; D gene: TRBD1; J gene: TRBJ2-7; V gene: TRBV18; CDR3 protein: CASSPSGRQGVVEQYF; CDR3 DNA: TGTGCCAGCTCACCCTCGGGGCGACAGGGTGTGGTCGAGCAGTACTTC
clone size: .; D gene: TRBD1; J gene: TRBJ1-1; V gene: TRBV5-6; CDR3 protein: CASSRQSTGTGNTEAFF; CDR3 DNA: TGTGCCAGCAGCCGTCAAAGTACCGGGACAGGTAACACTGAAGCTTTCTTT
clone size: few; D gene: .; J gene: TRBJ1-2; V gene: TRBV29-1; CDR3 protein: CSVVENNYGYTF; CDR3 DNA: TGCAGCGTGGTAGAAAATAACTATGGCTACACCTTC
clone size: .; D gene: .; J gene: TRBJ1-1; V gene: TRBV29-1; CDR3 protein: CSVEGAVNTEAFF; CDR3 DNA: TGCAGCGTTGAGGGTGCGGTGAACACTGAAGCTTTCTTT
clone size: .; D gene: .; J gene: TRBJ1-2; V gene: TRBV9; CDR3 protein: CASSVGGLEDLGGYTF; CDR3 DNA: TGTGCCAGCAGCGTAGGGGGTTTGGAGGATTTAGGAGGCTACACCTTC
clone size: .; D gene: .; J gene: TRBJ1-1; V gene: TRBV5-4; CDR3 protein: CASSTGQRRTEAFF; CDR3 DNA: TGTGCCAGCAGCACAGGACAGCGGCGCACTGAAGCTTTCTTT
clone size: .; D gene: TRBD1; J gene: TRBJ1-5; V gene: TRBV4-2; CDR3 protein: CASSQDRGADSNQPQHF; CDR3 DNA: TGTGCCAGCAGCCAGGACAGGGGGGCCGATAGCAATCAGCCCCAGCATTTT
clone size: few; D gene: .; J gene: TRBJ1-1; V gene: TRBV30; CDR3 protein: CACLFRATEAFF; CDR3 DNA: TGTGCCTGCCTCTTCAGGGCGACTGAAGCTTTCTTT
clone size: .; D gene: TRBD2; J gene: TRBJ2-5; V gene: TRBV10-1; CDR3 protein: CASSPGLAGGQETQYF; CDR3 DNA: TGCGCCAGCAGTCCGGGACTAGCGGGAGGCCAAGAGACCCAGTACTTC
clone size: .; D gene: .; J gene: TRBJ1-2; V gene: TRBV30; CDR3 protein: CAWRRGGYTF; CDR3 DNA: TGTGCCTGGAGGCGGGGTGGCTACACCTTC
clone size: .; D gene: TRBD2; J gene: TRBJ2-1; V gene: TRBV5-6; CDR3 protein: CASSLGLASDEQFF; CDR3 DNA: TGTGCCAGCAGCTTGGGACTAGCGAGCGATGAGCAGTTCTTC
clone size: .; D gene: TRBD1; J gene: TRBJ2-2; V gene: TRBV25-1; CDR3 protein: CASSVRGRGPTGELFF; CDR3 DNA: TGTGCCAGCAGTGTTCGGGGCAGGGGGCCGACCGGGGAGCTGTTTTTT
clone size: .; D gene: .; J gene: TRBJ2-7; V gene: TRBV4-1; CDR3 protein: CASSHLDSTYEQYF; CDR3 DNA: TGCGCCAGCAGCCATCTAGACTCAACCTACGAGCAGTACTTC
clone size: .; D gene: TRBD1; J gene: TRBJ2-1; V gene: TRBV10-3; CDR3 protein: CAIAVTGTGYNEQFF; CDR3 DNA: TGTGCCATCGCAGTAACCGGGACAGGGTACAATGAGCAGTTCTTC
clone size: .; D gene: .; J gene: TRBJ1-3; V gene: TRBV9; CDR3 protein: CASSGASSGNTIYF; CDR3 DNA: TGTGCCAGCAGCGGGGCCAGCTCTGGAAACACCATATATTTT
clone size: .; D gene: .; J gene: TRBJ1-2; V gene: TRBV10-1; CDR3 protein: CASSEYRRDGYTF; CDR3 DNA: TGCGCCAGCAGTGAGTACCGGCGGGATGGCTACACCTTC
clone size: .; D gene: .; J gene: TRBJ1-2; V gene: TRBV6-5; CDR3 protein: CASSFTGYGYTF; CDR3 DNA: TGTGCCAGCAGTTTCACAGGGTATGGCTACACCTTC
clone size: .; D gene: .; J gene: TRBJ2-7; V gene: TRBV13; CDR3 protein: CASSPRQTSSYEQYF; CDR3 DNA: TGTGCCAGCAGCCCCCGACAGACCAGCTCCTACGAGCAGTACTTC
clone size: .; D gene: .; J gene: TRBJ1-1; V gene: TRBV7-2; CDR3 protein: CASSLMVGGAFF; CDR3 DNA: TGTGCCAGCAGCTTAATGGTGGGGGGAGCTTTCTTT
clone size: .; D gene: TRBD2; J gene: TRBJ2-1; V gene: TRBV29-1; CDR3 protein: CSVVGLAGPEQFF; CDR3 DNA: TGCAGCGTTGTGGGACTAGCGGGCCCCGAGCAGTTCTTC
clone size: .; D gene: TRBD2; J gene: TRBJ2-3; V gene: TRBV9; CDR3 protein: CASSPGAGDTDTQYF; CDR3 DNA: TGTGCCAGCAGCCCCGGAGCGGGAGACACAGATACGCAGTATTTT
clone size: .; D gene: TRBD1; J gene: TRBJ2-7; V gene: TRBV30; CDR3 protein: CAWSVLGDSYLYEQYF; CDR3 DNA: TGTGCCTGGAGTGTATTGGGGGACAGCTACCTCTACGAGCAGTACTTC
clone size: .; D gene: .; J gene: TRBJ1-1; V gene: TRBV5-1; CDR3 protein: CASSESNTEAFF; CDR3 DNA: TGCGCCAGCAGTGAGTCGAACACTGAAGCTTTCTTT
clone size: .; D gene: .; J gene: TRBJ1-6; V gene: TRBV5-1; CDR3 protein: CASSLEGGTNSPLHF; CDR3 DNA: TGCGCCAGCAGCTTGGAGGGGGGGACGAATTCACCCCTCCACTTT
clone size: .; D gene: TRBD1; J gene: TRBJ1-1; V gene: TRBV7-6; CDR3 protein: CASSLAGTGGTEAFF; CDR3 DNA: TGTGCCAGCAGCTTAGCGGGGACAGGGGGTACTGAAGCTTTCTTT
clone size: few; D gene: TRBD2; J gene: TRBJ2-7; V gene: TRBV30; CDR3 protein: CAWSTLAAGYEQYF; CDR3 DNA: TGTGCCTGGAGTACCCTAGCGGCAGGGTACGAGCAGTACTTC
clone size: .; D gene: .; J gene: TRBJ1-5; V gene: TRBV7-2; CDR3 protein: CASSTYWQGNQPQHF; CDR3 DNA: TGTGCCAGCAGCACATACTGGCAGGGGAATCAGCCCCAGCATTTT
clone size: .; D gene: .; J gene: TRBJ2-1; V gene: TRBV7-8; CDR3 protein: CASSWGGRGTYNEQFF; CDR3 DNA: TGTGCCAGCAGCTGGGGGGGCAGAGGCACCTACAATGAGCAGTTCTTC
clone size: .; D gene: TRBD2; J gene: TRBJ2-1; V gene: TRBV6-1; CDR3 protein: CASSDGLAGGVQFF; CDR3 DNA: TGTGCCAGCAGTGACGGGCTAGCGGGAGGGGTCCAGTTCTTC
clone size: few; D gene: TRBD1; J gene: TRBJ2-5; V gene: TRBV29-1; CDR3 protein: CSVRDRVQETQYF; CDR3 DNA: TGCAGCGTACGGGACAGGGTACAAGAGACCCAGTACTTC
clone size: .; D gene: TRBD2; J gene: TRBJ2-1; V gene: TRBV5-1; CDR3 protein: CASSLWEGLEQFF; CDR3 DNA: TGCGCCAGCAGCTTGTGGGAGGGCCTTGAGCAGTTCTTC
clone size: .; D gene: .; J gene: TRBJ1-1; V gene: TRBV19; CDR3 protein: CASSIGRGGAVVAFF; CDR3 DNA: TGTGCCAGTAGTATAGGGAGGGGGGGGGCCGTTGTGGCTTTCTTT
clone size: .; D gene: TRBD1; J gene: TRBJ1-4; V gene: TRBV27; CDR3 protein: CASSSGTGANEKLFF; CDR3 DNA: TGTGCCAGCAGTTCGGGTACAGGGGCCAACGAAAAACTGTTTTTT
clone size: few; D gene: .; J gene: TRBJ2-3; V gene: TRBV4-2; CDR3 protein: CASSQSGPSTDTQYF; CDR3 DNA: TGTGCCAGCAGCCAAAGCGGCCCTAGCACAGATACGCAGTATTTT
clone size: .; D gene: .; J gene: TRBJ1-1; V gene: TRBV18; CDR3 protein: CASSPPVSSTEAFF; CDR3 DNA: TGTGCCAGCTCACCACCAGTAAGTAGCACTGAAGCTTTCTTT
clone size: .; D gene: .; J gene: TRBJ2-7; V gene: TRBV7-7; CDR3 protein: CASSLGGSGTYEQYF; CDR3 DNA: TGTGCCAGCAGCTTAGGTGGGAGTGGAACCTACGAGCAGTACTTC
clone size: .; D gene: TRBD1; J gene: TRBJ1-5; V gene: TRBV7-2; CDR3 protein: CASSLTGQGYQPQHF; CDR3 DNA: TGTGCCAGCAGCTTAACGGGACAGGGTTATCAGCCCCAGCATTTT
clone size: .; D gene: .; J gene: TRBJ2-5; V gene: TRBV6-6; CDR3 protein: CASSYAGQETQYF; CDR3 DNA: TGTGCCAGCAGTTACGCGGGGCAAGAGACCCAGTACTTC
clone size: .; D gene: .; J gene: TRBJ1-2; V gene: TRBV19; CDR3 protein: CASTPLGYGYTF; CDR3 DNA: TGTGCCAGTACTCCGCTCGGCTATGGCTACACCTTC
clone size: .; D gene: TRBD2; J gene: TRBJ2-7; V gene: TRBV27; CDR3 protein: CASSPAGTSSYEQYF; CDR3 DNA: TGTGCCAGCAGCCCCGCCGGGACTAGCTCCTACGAGCAGTACTTC
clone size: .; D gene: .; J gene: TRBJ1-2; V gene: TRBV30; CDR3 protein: CACPGTVNYGYTF; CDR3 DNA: TGTGCCTGCCCCGGGACTGTCAACTATGGCTACACCTTC
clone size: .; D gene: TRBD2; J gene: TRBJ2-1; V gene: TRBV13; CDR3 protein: CASSSGLAGVNEQFF; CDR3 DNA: TGTGCCAGCAGCTCCGGACTAGCGGGAGTGAATGAGCAGTTCTTC
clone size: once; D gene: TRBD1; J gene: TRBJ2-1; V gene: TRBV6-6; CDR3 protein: CASKDRELNEQFF; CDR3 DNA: TGTGCCAGCAAAGACAGGGAGTTGAATGAGCAGTTCTTC
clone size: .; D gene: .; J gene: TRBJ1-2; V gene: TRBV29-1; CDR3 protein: CSVPREGYGYTF; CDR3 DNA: TGCAGCGTTCCCAGGGAAGGCTATGGCTACACCTTC
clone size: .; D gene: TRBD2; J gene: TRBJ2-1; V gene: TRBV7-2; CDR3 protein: CASSPRLAGGLYNEQFF; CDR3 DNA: TGTGCCAGCAGCCCCCGACTAGCGGGAGGACTATACAATGAGCAGTTCTTC
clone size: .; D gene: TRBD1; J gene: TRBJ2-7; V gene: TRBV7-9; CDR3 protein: CASSLGTGTYEQYF; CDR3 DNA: TGTGCCAGCAGCTTGGGGACAGGCACGTACGAGCAGTACTTC
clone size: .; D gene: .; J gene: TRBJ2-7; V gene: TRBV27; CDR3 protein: CASRPGRQAYYEQYF; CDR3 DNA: TGTGCCAGCAGACCGGGAAGACAGGCTTACTACGAGCAGTACTTC
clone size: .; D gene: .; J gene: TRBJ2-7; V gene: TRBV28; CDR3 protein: CASRDRRGIPYEQYF; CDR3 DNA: TGTGCCAGCAGGGACCGAAGAGGGATTCCTTACGAGCAGTACTTC
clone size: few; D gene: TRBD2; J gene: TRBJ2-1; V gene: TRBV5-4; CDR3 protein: CASSSAGLLAGGAYNEQFF; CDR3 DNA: TGTGCCAGCAGCTCCGCCGGGCTCTTAGCGGGAGGGGCCTACAATGAGCAGTTCTTC
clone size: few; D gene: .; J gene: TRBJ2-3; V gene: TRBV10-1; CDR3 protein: CASSEARSTDTQYF; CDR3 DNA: TGCGCCAGCAGTGAGGCTAGATCCACAGATACGCAGTATTTT
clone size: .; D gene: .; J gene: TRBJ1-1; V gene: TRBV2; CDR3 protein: CASSEPSGNTEAFF; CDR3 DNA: TGTGCCAGCAGTGAACCCTCGGGGAACACTGAAGCTTTCTTT
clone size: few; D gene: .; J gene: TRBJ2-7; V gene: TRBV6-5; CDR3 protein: CASSSPWDTSYEQYF; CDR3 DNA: TGTGCCAGCAGTTCCCCGTGGGACACCTCCTACGAGCAGTACTTC
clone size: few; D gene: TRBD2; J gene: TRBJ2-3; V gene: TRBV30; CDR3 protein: CACGGGRIDTQYF; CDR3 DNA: TGTGCCTGCGGGGGGGGGAGGATAGATACGCAGTATTTT
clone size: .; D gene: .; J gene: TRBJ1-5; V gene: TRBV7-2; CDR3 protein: CASSLVGDQPQHF; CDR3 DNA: TGTGCCAGCAGCTTAGTGGGAGATCAGCCCCAGCATTTT
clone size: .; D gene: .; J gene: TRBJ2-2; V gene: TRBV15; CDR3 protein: CATSRERLLNTGELFF; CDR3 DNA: TGTGCCACCAGCAGAGAGAGACTCCTGAACACCGGGGAGCTGTTTTTT
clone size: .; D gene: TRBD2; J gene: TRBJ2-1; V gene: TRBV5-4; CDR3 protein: CASSPGTSGSWDEQFF; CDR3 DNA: TGTGCCAGCAGCCCAGGGACTAGCGGGAGTTGGGATGAGCAGTTCTTC
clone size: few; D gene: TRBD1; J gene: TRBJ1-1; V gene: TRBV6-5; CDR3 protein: CASSLDRGTEAFF; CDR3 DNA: TGTGCCAGCAGTTTGGACAGGGGCACTGAAGCTTTCTTT
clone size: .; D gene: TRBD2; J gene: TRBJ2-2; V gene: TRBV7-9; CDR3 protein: CASSLTSGRVATGELFF; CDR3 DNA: TGTGCCAGCAGCTTGACTAGCGGGAGGGTCGCCACCGGGGAGCTGTTTTTT
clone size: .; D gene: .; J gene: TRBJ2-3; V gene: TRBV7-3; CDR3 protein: CASSERPAGPDTQYF; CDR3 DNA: TGTGCCAGCAGCGAAAGACCAGCGGGTCCTGATACGCAGTATTTT